This T cell receptor (beta chain) was identified in a study of blood T cells in healthy people across ages. In the case of this clonotype: What it binds is unknown.

The second PCR ran roughly 7 to 11 cycles with a sample-barcoded 5' primer and J-beta primers. All cDNA molecules were each tagged by a template-switch adaptor with 12 random nucleotides. TCRdb processed the 5' RACE reads anew with MiXCR; each CDR3 protein has one entry. The repertoire holds hundreds of thousands of distinct CDR3 sequences, with under 25% as singletons. General study findings and limits: Conclusively comparing naive with antigen-experienced cells was impossible with unsorted PBMCs.

Samples each yielded at least 6 micrograms of total RNA. V lost 0 bases to trimming and J lost 4 bases; unmatched junction nucleotides: 6. CDR3 length: 15 residues. Germline CDR1 is SGHRS and CDR2 is YFSETQ. The TCR comes from a man aged 70 or older in good health. The chain employs TRBV5-1 and TRBJ2-5; 7 bases align to TRBD2. What was sequenced was blood. CDR3 loop: CASSLAGGGGETQYF. The DNA for the CDR3 is TGCGCCAGCAGCTTGGCCGGCGGGGGAGGAGAGACCCAGTACTTC.